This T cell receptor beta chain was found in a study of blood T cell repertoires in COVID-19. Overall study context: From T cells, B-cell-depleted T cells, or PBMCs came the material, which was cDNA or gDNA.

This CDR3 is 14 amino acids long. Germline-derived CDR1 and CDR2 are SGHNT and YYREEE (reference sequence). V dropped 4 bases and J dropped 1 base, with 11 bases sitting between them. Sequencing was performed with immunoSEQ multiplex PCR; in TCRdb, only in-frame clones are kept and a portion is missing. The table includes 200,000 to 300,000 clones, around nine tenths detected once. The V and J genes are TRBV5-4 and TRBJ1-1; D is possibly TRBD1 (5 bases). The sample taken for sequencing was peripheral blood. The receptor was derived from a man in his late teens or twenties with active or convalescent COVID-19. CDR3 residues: CASSLGRENTEAFF. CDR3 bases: TGTGCCAGCAGCCTGGGACGGGAGAACACTGAAGCTTTCTTT.